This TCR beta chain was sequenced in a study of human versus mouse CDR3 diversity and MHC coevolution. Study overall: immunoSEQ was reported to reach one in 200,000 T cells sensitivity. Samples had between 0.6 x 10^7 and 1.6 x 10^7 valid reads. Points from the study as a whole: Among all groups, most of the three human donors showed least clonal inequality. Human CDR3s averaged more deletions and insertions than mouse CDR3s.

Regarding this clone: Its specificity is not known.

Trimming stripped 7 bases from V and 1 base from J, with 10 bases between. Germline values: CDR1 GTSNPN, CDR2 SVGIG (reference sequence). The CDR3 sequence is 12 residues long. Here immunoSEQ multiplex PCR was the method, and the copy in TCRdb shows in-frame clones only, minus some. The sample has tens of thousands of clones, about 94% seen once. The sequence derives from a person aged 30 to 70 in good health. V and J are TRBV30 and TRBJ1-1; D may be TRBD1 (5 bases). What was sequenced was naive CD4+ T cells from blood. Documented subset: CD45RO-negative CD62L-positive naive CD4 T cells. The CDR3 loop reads CALGGENTEAFF. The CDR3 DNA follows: TGTGCCTTAGGAGGGGAGAACACTGAAGCTTTCTTT. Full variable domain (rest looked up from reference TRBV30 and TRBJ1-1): SQTIHQWPATLVQPVGSPLSLECTVEGTSNPNLYWYRQAAGRGLQLLFYSVGIGQISSEVPQNLSASRPQDRQFILSSKKLLLSDSGFYLCALGGENTEAFFGQGTRLTVV.